This T cell receptor beta chain was found in a study of T-cell reconstitution after alpha-beta-depleted transplantation in children. This clonotype was counted many times. A TCRbeta library incorporating unique molecular identifiers was prepared. Via MiXCR, TCRdb re-called the PCR reads, giving one row per CDR3 protein. The sample contains about 580,000 distinct CDR3 sequences, roughly 23% of which appear only once. The CDR3 covers 11 residues. With 5 bases removed from V and 9 bases from J, the gap between germline ends came to 9 bases. Germline V gives CDR1 ENHRY, CDR2 SYGVKD. The sequence was obtained from a boy in the first two years of life who had a stem cell transplant for acute myeloid leukemia, so the T cells may come from the graft donor. This specimen consisted of PBMCs, mostly from graft donor cells, obtained 360 days after TCRalphabeta/CD19-depleted stem cell transplant. The J gene is TRBJ2-3, the V gene TRBV10-3; unclear D gene. The CDR3 sequence: CAISPGWTQYF. CDR3 in DNA: TGTGCCATCAGTCCGGGTTGGACGCAGTATTTT.